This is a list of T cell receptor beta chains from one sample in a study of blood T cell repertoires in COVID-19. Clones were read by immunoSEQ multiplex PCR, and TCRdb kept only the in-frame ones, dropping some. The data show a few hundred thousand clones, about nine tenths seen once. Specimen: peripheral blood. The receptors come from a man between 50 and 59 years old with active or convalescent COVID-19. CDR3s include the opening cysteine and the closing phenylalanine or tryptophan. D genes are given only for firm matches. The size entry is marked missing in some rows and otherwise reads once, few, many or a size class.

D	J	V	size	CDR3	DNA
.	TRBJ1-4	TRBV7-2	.	CASSLGLRVREKLFF	TGTGCCAGCAGCTTAGGACTGAGGGTTCGGGAAAAACTGTTTTTT
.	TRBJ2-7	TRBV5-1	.	CASSLGGAPYEQYF	TGCGCCAGCAGCTTGGGCGGGGCCCCCTACGAGCAGTACTTC
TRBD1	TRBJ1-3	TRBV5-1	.	CASSAWDRASGNTIYF	TGCGCCAGCAGCGCATGGGACAGGGCCTCTGGAAACACCATATATTTT
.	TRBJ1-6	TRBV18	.	CASSAQGGLDSPLHF	TGTGCCAGCTCGGCTCAGGGTGGTTTGGATTCACCCCTCCACTTT
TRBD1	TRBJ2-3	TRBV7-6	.	CASSFRDRATDTQYF	TGTGCCAGCAGCTTCCGGGACAGGGCCACAGATACGCAGTATTTT
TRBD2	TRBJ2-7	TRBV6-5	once	CASAYSGGASYEQYF	TGTGCCAGCGCCTACAGCGGGGGGGCCTCCTACGAGCAGTACTTC
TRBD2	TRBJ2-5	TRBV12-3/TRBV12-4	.	CASSWGGEAQYF	TGTGCCAGCAGTTGGGGGGGGGAGGCCCAGTACTTC
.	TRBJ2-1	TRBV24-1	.	CATSDLRGGHEQFF	TGTGCCACCAGTGACCTGAGGGGGGGCCATGAGCAGTTCTTC
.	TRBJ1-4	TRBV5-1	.	CASSIQGSTNEKLFF	TGCGCCAGCAGCATCCAGGGTTCCACTAATGAAAAACTGTTTTTT
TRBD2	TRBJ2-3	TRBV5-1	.	CASSLGLAGFGDTQYF	TGCGCCAGCAGCTTGGGACTAGCGGGATTCGGGGATACGCAGTATTTT
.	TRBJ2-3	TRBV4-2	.	CASSQRFGEVDTQYF	TGTGCCAGCAGCCAGCGATTCGGGGAAGTGGATACGCAGTATTTT
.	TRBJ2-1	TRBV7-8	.	CASSSTQGSRANEQFF	TGTGCCAGCAGCTCTACCCAGGGATCCCGTGCGAATGAGCAGTTCTTC
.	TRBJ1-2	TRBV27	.	CASSVGANYGYTF	TGTGCCAGCAGCGTGGGAGCGAATTATGGCTACACCTTC
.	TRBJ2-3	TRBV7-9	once	CASSLVGEYTDTQYF	TGTGCCAGCAGCTTAGTAGGGGAATACACAGATACGCAGTATTTT
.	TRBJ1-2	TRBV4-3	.	CASSRDEDAGRDGYTF	TGCGCCAGCAGCCGTGATGAGGACGCGGGAAGAGATGGCTACACCTTC
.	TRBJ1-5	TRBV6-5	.	CASSMDRGNQPQHF	TGTGCCAGCAGTATGGACAGAGGCAATCAGCCCCAGCATTTT
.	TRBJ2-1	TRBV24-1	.	CATSDYVRGRDNEQFF	TGTGCCACCAGTGATTACGTCCGGGGTCGGGACAATGAGCAGTTCTTC
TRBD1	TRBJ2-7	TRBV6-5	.	CASSYVTGGHYEQYF	TGTGCCAGCAGTTACGTGACAGGGGGCCACTACGAGCAGTACTTC
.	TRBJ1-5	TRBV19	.	CASSIDKGAGRNQPQHF	TGTGCCAGTAGTATAGATAAAGGGGCAGGGCGCAATCAGCCCCAGCATTTT
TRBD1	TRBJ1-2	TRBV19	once	CASRPRDRGFGGYTF	TGTGCCAGCAGACCCCGGGACAGGGGTTTCGGTGGCTACACCTTC
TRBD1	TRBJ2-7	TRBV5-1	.	CASSLGLDRGHEQYF	TGCGCCAGCAGCTTGGGGTTGGACAGGGGCCACGAGCAGTACTTC
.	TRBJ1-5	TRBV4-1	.	CASSQDLSQPQHF	TGCGCCAGCAGCCAAGATCTATCCCAGCCCCAGCATTTT
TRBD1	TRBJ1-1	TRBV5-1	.	CASRYSDRVHTEAFF	TGCGCCAGCAGGTATTCGGACAGGGTCCACACTGAAGCTTTCTTT
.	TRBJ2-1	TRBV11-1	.	CASSSKRSYNEQFF	TGTGCCAGCAGCTCTAAGCGCTCCTACAATGAGCAGTTCTTC
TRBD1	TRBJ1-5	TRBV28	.	CASSFVGQGDQPQHF	TGTGCCAGCAGTTTCGTGGGCCAGGGGGATCAGCCCCAGCATTTT
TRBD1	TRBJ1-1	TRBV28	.	CASSNGQGTGNTEAFF	TGTGCCAGCAGTAATGGACAGGGGACTGGGAACACTGAAGCTTTCTTT
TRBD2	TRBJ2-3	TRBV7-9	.	CASSLVWGSGRGDTQYF	TGTGCCAGCAGCTTAGTGTGGGGTAGCGGGAGAGGAGATACGCAGTATTTT
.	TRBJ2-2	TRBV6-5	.	CASSYSKARTGELFF	TGTGCCAGCAGTTACTCGAAGGCTAGAACCGGGGAGCTGTTTTTT
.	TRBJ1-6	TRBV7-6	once	CASSLRTAGNNSPLHF	TGTGCCAGCAGCCTAAGGACGGCGGGTAATAATTCACCCCTCCACTTT
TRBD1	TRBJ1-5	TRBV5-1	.	CASSSGQGGQPQHF	TGCGCCAGCAGCTCTGGACAGGGCGGTCAGCCCCAGCATTTT
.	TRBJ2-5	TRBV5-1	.	CASSLGMAGGETQYF	TGCGCCAGCAGCTTGGGGATGGCCGGGGGAGAGACCCAGTACTTC
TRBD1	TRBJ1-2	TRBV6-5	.	CAASRQGGVGYTF	TGTGCCGCATCAAGACAGGGCGGGGTAGGCTACACCTTC
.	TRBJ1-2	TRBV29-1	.	CSVGLGGHNYGYTF	TGCAGCGTTGGATTGGGGGGGCATAACTATGGCTACACCTTC
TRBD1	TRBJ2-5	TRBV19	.	CASSKEGGDRGETQYF	TGTGCCAGTAGTAAAGAAGGTGGGGACAGAGGAGAGACCCAGTACTTC
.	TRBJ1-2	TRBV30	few	CAWSRLGSFNTF	TGTGCCTGGAGTCGTTTGGGCAGTTTCAACACCTTC
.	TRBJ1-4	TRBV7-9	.	CASSLVEGRRVFF	TGTGCCAGCAGCTTAGTTGAAGGCCGCCGGGTGTTTTTT
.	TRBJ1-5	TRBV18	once	CASSPPIGPGNQPQHF	TGTGCCAGCTCACCACCGATTGGACCGGGAAATCAGCCCCAGCATTTT
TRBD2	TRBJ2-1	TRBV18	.	CASSSGAGGNNEQFF	TGTGCCAGCTCATCTGGAGCGGGGGGTAACAATGAGCAGTTCTTC
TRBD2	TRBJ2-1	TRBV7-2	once	CASSLAGGGAYNEQFF	TGTGCCAGCAGCTTAGCGGGGGGAGGGGCCTACAATGAGCAGTTCTTC
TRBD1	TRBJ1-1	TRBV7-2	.	CASSLLPWGQGVNTEAFF	TGTGCCAGCAGCTTACTTCCCTGGGGACAGGGGGTAAACACTGAAGCTTTCTTT
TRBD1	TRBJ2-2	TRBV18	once	CASQRQGVSGELFF	TGTGCCAGCCAGCGACAGGGCGTTTCGGGGGAGCTGTTTTTT
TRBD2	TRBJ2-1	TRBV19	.	CASSMTSGGHNEQFF	TGTGCCAGTAGTATGACTAGCGGGGGGCACAATGAGCAGTTCTTC
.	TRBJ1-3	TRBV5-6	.	CASSREADTIYF	TGTGCCAGCAGCCGGGAAGCGGACACCATATATTTT
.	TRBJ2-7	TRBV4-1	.	CASSQDQGRVREQYF	TGCGCCAGCAGCCAAGACCAGGGCAGGGTGAGGGAGCAGTACTTC
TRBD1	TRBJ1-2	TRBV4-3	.	CASGRTTGAGGYTF	TGCGCCAGCGGACGTACTACAGGGGCGGGAGGCTACACCTTC
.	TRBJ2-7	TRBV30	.	CAWATQYEQYF	TGTGCCTGGGCGACACAATACGAGCAGTACTTC
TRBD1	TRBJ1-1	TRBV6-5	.	CASRGQGDTEAFF	TGTGCCAGTAGAGGACAGGGGGACACTGAAGCTTTCTTT
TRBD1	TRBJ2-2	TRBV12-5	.	CASGSRGTGNPGELFF	TGTGCTAGTGGTTCCCGGGGGACAGGGAACCCCGGGGAGCTGTTTTTT
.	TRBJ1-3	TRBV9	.	CASSVQGSGNTIYF	TGTGCCAGCAGCGTGCAGGGATCTGGAAACACCATATATTTT
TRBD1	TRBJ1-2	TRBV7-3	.	CASSRTTGMGYTF	TGTGCCAGCAGCCGTACGACAGGGATGGGCTACACCTTC
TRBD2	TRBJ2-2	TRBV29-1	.	CSVEGLAGGTGELFF	TGCAGCGTTGAAGGGCTAGCGGGAGGTACCGGGGAGCTGTTTTTT
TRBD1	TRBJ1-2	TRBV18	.	CASSPRGDGYTF	TGTGCCAGCTCCCCCAGGGGGGATGGCTACACCTTC
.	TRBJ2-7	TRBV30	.	CAWSRPGREYF	TGTGCCTGGAGTCGGCCGGGGAGAGAGTACTTC
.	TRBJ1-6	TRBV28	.	CASTTGYWSPLHF	TGTGCCAGCACTACAGGGTACTGGTCACCCCTCCACTTT
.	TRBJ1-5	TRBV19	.	CASSTQEVWQPQHF	TGTGCCAGTAGCACCCAGGAGGTATGGCAGCCCCAGCATTTT
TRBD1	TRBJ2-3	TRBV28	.	CASAGTGRSDTQYF	TGTGCCAGCGCCGGGACAGGGCGGTCAGATACGCAGTATTTT
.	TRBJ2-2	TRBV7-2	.	CASSLDSGRTGELFF	TGTGCCAGCAGCTTAGATTCAGGGAGGACCGGGGAGCTGTTTTTT
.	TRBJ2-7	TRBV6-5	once	CASYTGNSYEQYF	TGTGCCAGTTACACAGGGAACTCCTACGAGCAGTACTTC
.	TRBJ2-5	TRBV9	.	CASSPGHDGETQYF	TGTGCCAGCAGCCCGGGTCATGACGGAGAGACCCAGTACTTC
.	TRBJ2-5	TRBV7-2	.	CASSLVVGRAQETQYF	TGTGCCAGCAGCTTAGTGGTAGGCAGGGCCCAAGAGACCCAGTACTTC